The 20 T cell receptor beta chains in this list originate from one sample, sequenced in a study of patients and donors after allogeneic stem cell transplantation. MiXCR, applied by TCRdb to the RT-PCR reads, yields one record per CDR3 protein. Among approximately 150,000 distinct CDR3 sequences listed, 30% were seen once. Sequencing was performed on blood, either unsorted or a sorted T cell fraction (not recorded which). The receptor set was obtained from a human donor who was either an allogeneic HSCT recipient or a stem cell or donor lymphocyte infusion donor (not recorded which). It is not recorded whose cells these are; they may come from a transplant donor.

The chain recombines TRBV24-1 with TRBJ2-1, with TRBD2 matching over 10 bases. This CDR3 spans 16 amino acids. In germline, CDR1 is KGHDR, CDR2 SFDVKD. V shed 3 bases, J shed 6 bases, and the junction held 7 bases outside the gene matches. This chain's CDR3 is CATSDPASGSGNEQFF. The DNA of the CDR3 is TGTGCCACCAGTGATCCCGCTAGCGGGAGTGGCAATGAGCAGTTCTTC.

This chain connects TRBV20-1 to TRBJ2-1; 9 positions agree with TRBD2. The CDR3 is 16 residues long. V shed 3 bases, J shed 2 bases, and the junction held 8 bases outside the gene matches. Looked up from germline, CDR1 is DFQATT and CDR2 is SNEGSKA (reference sequence). The CDR3 bases are TGCAGTGCTAGCGGCGGGAGGGCCTTCCCCTACAATGAGCAGTTCTTC. It specifies CSASGGRAFPYNEQFF.

This chain links TRBV7-3 with TRBJ2-3, with a weak D call TRBD2 (6 bases). Germline V gene sequence: CDR1 SGHTA, CDR2 FQGTGA. V was shortened by 1 base and J by 0 bases, with 14 bases between the two germline ends. The length of the CDR3 is 17 residues. The CDR3 region is CASSLNPSGLSTDTQYF. Here the CDR3 DNA reads TGTGCCAGCAGCTTAAACCCCAGCGGGCTTAGCACAGATACGCAGTATTTT.

The chain joins TRBV14 to TRBJ2-7; 7 nucleotides align to TRBD1. Germline V gene sequence: CDR1 SGHDN, CDR2 FVKESK. The CDR3 contains 16 residues. Unmatched junction bases numbered 9, after V lost 0 bases and J lost 4 bases. CDR3 protein: CASSQDRDRQLYEQYF. CDR3 coding DNA: TGTGCCAGCAGCCAAGATAGGGACAGACAGCTTTACGAGCAGTACTTC.

This CDR3 reads CSARARPNYGYTF. CDR3 in DNA: TGCAGTGCTAGGGCGCGCCCAAACTATGGCTACACCTTC. The J gene is TRBJ1-2, the V gene TRBV20-1, with no clear D. The germline V gene has CDR1 DFQATT and CDR2 SNEGSKA (reference sequence). The CDR3 consists of 13 residues. The ends were cut back, 3 bases at V and 2 bases at J, with 10 bases in the middle.

The table lists this clonotype with a few counts. The V and J genes are TRBV29-1 and TRBJ2-1, with 7 bases lining up with TRBD2. This CDR3 is built from 13 residues. CDR1 SQVTM and CDR2 ANQGSEA come from the germline V gene. J lost 4 bases, V lost 6 bases, and 6 bases had no gene match. The CDR3 DNA reads as TGCAGCGTGCGGGAGCTGTTATACAATGAGCAGTTCTTC. This sequence encodes CSVRELLYNEQFF.

This clonotype has only a few counts. The chain links TRBV20-1 to TRBJ1-5; no firm D call. Trimming cost V 0 bases and J 9 bases, with 12 bases left between them. Germline assignment: CDR1 DFQATT and CDR2 SNEGSKA (reference sequence). The CDR3 is 13 amino acids. The CDR3 nucleotides read TGCAGTGCTAGAGAGGCCCCTCAGGCGCCCCAGCATTTT. Residues: CSAREAPQAPQHF.

This clonotype appeared a few times. This chain uses TRBV3-1 with TRBJ2-5, with D possibly matching TRBD1 (5 bases). Germline CDR1 is LGHDT and CDR2 is YNNKEL (reference sequence). The CDR3 runs 16 residues. The V and J ends lost 0 bases and 1 base respectively, with 12 bases between them. CDR3 sequence: CASSQDFGRAQETQYF. The CDR3 DNA follows: TGTGCCAGCAGCCAAGATTTTGGCAGGGCCCAAGAGACCCAGTACTTC.

Only a few counts were recorded for this clonotype. V is TRBV4-2 and J is TRBJ2-7, with D uncertain. Trimming removed 1 base at V and 0 bases at J, with 10 bases between. The CDR3 spans 15 residues. Germline V CDR1 and CDR2: LGHNA, YNFKEQ. The CDR3 sequence: CASSQVGGTSYEQYF. DNA for the CDR3: TGTGCCAGCAGCCAAGTTGGCGGAACCTCCTACGAGCAGTACTTC.

This chain joins TRBV7-6 and TRBJ2-5, with 7 bases that match TRBD2. Trimming cost V 2 bases and J 5 bases; bases outside gene matches: 8. The CDR3 is made up of 15 amino acids. Germline CDR1 SGHVS, CDR2 FNYEAQ. The CDR3 DNA reads as TGTGCCAGCAGCTTACCTGGGGGGGTGATGGAGACCCAGTACTTC. Translation gives CASSLPGGVMETQYF. The whole variable domain, remainder taken from reference TRBV7-6 and TRBJ2-5, is GAGVSQSPRYKVTKRGQDVALRCDPISGHVSLYWYRQALGQGPEFLTYFNYEAQQDKSGLPNDRFSAERPEGSISTLTIQRTEQRDSAMYRCASSLPGGVMETQYFGPGTRLLVL.

The rearrangement uses TRBV10-3 and TRBJ1-3, with D perhaps matching TRBD1 (5 bases). V was shortened by 6 bases and J by 1 base, with 22 bases between the two germline ends. This CDR3 comprises 18 residues. The germline V gene has CDR1 ENHRY and CDR2 SYGVKD. The chain's CDR3 is CAISGKTGTDNSGNTIYF. CDR3 bases: TGTGCCATCAGCGGAAAGACGGGGACGGACAATTCTGGAAACACCATATATTTT.

V usage is TRBV20-1 and J usage is TRBJ2-7, with D perhaps matching TRBD1 (6 bases). Germline-derived CDR1 and CDR2 are DFQATT and SNEGSKA (reference sequence). The CDR3 sequence is 12 residues long. Trimming removed 6 bases at V and 4 bases at J, with 13 bases between. CDR3 sequence (DNA): TGCAGTGCGAGGGGGAGTGGTTACGAGCAGTACTTC. Amino acid sequence: CSARGSGYEQYF.

This clonotype has just a few counts. The chain carries TRBV7-9 and TRBJ2-2, with D unclear. V dropped 11 bases and J dropped 5 bases, with 6 bases sitting between them. Germline V gene data show CDR1 as SEHNR and CDR2 as FQNEAQ (reference sequence). CDR3 length: 10 amino acids. CDR3 coding DNA: TGTGCCGGTCAGACCGGGGAGCTGTTTTTT. This encodes CAGQTGELFF. The full variable domain, rest sourced from reference TRBV7-9 and TRBJ2-2, is DTGVSQNPRHKITKRGQNVTFRCDPISEHNRLYWYRQTLGQGPEFLTYFQNEAQLEKSRLLSDRFSAERPKGSFSTLEIQRTEQGDSAMYLCAGQTGELFFGEGSRLTVL.

This clonotype was seen more than once but under ten times. The chain couples TRBV5-5 to TRBJ1-4, with D unclear. Germline-derived CDR1 and CDR2 are SGHKS and YYEKEE (reference sequence). Between the trimmed V and J ends, which lost 4 bases and 5 bases, there was a span of 9 bases. CDR3 length equals 13 residues. CDR3 region: CASSLRPNEKLFF. Here the CDR3 DNA reads TGTGCCAGCAGCCTCAGACCGAATGAAAAACTGTTTTTT.

This clonotype occurred many times. The chain joins TRBV20-1 to TRBJ1-5, with TRBD1 matching over 8 bases. V dropped 4 bases and J dropped 6; count of bases not matched to a gene: 8. Germline V gene sequence: CDR1 DFQATT, CDR2 SNEGSKA (reference sequence). The CDR3 runs to 14 residues. Written as DNA, the CDR3 is TGCAGTGCTATCAAACAGGGGGGAGGTCAGCCCCAGCATTTT. It specifies CSAIKQGGGQPQHF.

The chain employs TRBV20-1 and TRBJ2-3; 9 bases map to TRBD1. Germline V gene sequence: CDR1 DFQATT, CDR2 SNEGSKA (reference sequence). V dropped 3 bases and J dropped 6; count of bases not matched to a gene: 10. This CDR3 is built from 15 residues. This chain's CDR3 is CSARWDRAREDTQYF. DNA for the CDR3: TGCAGTGCTAGGTGGGACAGGGCGAGAGAGGATACGCAGTATTTT.

A few counts support this clonotype. This chain links TRBV7-2 with TRBJ2-1; 11 bases align to TRBD2. V lost 2 bases to trimming and J lost 3 bases; unmatched junction nucleotides: 3. Germline CDR1 is SGHTA and CDR2 is FQGNSA. The CDR3 is 16 amino acids. The CDR3: CASSLLAGGYYNEQFF. CDR3 sequence (DNA): TGTGCCAGCAGCTTACTAGCGGGAGGATACTACAATGAGCAGTTCTTC.

The chain employs TRBV11-1 and TRBJ2-3; 9 bases line up with TRBD1. Germline assignment: CDR1 SGHAT and CDR2 FQDESV (reference sequence). The CDR3 consists of 19 residues. J gave up 2 bases and V 5 bases, and 17 bases lay outside the gene matches. The chain's CDR3 is CASSLPGQGLDLNTDTQYF. DNA for the CDR3: TGTGCCAGCAGCCTCCCGGGACAGGGACTCGACCTCAACACAGATACGCAGTATTTT.

The chain recombines TRBV11-2 with TRBJ1-6, with 7 bases identical to TRBD1. Losses at the gene ends were 6 bases for V and 9 bases for J; bases not matched to a gene: 8. This CDR3 spans 14 amino acids. The V gene's germline CDR1 is SGHAT and CDR2 FQNNGV. The CDR3 DNA reads as TGTGCCAGCAGTTCAACAGGGGCTGGTTCACCCCTCCACTTT. It encodes CASSSTGAGSPLHF.

The chain links TRBV20-1 to TRBJ2-7, with 8 bases lining up with TRBD2. This CDR3 contains 14 residues. V was pared by 1 base and J by 0 bases, with 2 bases of the junction left unmatched. CDR1 is DFQATT and CDR2 is SNEGSKA in the germline V gene (reference sequence). The CDR3 loop reads CSARAGGGSYEQYF. In DNA form, the CDR3 reads TGCAGTGCTAGAGCGGGAGGGGGCTCCTACGAGCAGTACTTC.